Reported below is one T cell receptor beta chain. TCRdb keeps only in-frame clones here, not all; method: immunoSEQ multiplex PCR. This sample has 350,000 to 500,000 clones, with around nine tenths found just once. This entry comes from a study of Ad26.COV2.S vaccination and SARS-CoV-2 variants. Treatment denoted: some 19 received Ad26.COV2.S at low or high dose, single or two shots; about 5 received placebo; per-sample allocation not given. At day 63 after the first vaccine or placebo injection, samples were drawn. V lost 3 bases, J lost 3 bases, and 4 bases stayed unmatched. The germline V gene encodes CDR1 SNHLY and CDR2 FYNNEI. The CDR3 runs 14 residues.

Sample: peripheral blood, taken in a trial of Ad26.COV2.S vaccine versus placebo. This TCR was recovered from a person aged 18 to 65 who received the Ad26.COV2.S COVID-19 vaccine or a placebo. V is TRBV2 and J is TRBJ2-7; 8 bases line up with TRBD2. CDR3: CASSEQRGSYEQYF. The CDR3 DNA reads as TGTGCCAGCAGTGAGCAGCGGGGGAGCTACGAGCAGTACTTC.